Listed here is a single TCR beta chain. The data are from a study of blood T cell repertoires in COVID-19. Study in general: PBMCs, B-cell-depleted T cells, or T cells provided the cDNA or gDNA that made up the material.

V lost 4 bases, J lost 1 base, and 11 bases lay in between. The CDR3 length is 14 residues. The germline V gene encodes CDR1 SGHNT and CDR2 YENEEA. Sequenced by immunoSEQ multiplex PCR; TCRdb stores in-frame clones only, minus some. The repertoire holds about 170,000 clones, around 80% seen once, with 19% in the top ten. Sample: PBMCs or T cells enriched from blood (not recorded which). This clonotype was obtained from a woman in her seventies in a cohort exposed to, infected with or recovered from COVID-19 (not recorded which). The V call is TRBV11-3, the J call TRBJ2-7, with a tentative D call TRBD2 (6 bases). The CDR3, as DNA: TGTGCCAGCAGCTCTTGGGACTCTTCCTACGAGCAGTACTTC. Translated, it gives CASSSWDSSYEQYF.